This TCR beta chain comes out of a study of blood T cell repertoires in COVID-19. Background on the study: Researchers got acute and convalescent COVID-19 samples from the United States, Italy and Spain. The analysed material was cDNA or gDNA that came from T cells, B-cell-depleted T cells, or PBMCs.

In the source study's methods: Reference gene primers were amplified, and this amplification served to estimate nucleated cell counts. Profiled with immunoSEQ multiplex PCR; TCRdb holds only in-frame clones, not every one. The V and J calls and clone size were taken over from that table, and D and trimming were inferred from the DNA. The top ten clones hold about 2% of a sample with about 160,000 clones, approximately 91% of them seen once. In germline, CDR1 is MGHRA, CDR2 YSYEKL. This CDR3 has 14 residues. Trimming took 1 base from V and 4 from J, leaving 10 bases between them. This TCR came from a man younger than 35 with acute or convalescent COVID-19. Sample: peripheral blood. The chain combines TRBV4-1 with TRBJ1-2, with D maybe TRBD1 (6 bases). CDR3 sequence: CASSQVQGGYGYTF. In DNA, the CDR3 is TGCGCCAGCAGCCAAGTACAGGGCGGCTATGGCTACACCTTC.